The 30 T cell receptor beta chains given below trace back to one sample, sequenced in a study of Ad26.COV2.S vaccination and SARS-CoV-2 variants. This table comes from immunoSEQ multiplex PCR, and its TCRdb copy is limited to in-frame clones, with some not included. The sample records 300,000 to 400,000 clones, around 86% being singletons. Treatment noted: approximately 18 received Ad26.COV2.S at low or high dose, single or two shots; about 5 received placebo; per-sample allocation not given. Collection of the samples took place on day 63 after the first injection of vaccine or placebo. The sequencing used peripheral blood, collected in a trial of Ad26.COV2.S vaccine versus placebo. The receptors were gathered from a person between 18 and 59 years old who received the Ad26.COV2.S COVID-19 vaccine or a placebo.

V usage is TRBV5-6 and J usage is TRBJ2-7; D perhaps matches TRBD2 (6 bases). Germline CDR1 and CDR2: SGHDT and YYEEEE. The CDR3 loop spans 15 amino acids. V lost 0 bases, J lost 0 bases, and 10 bases lay in between. CDR3 sequence reads: CASSLAWDFSYEQYF. CDR3 nucleotides: TGTGCCAGCAGCTTGGCCTGGGACTTCTCCTACGAGCAGTACTTC. The full variable domain, completed using reference TRBV5-6 and TRBJ2-7, is DAGVTQSPTHLIKTRGQQVTLRCSPKSGHDTVSWYQQALGQGPQFIFQYYEEEERQRGNFPDRFSGHQFPNYSSELNVNALLLGDSALYLCASSLAWDFSYEQYFGPGTRLTVT.

V and J are TRBV4-1 and TRBJ2-7; the D gene is possibly TRBD1 (5 bases). The CDR3 contains 16 residues. V lost 0 bases and J lost 2, with 14 bases in between. Germline V gene sequence: CDR1 MGHRA, CDR2 YSYEKL. CDR3 in DNA: TGCGCCAGCAGCCAAGATCTCGACAGAAGACCCTACGAGCAGTACTTC. Encoded protein: CASSQDLDRRPYEQYF.

CDR3 amino acids: CASSTGDRNTIYF. The CDR3 DNA is TGTGCCAGCTCAACAGGGGATCGAAACACCATATATTTT. The chain joins TRBV18 to TRBJ1-3; the match to TRBD1 covers 7 bases. Germline V gives CDR1 KGHSH, CDR2 LQKENI. The J segment lost 5 bases and the V segment lost 5 bases, leaving 3 bases of the junction unmatched. The CDR3 has 13 residues.

The gene calls are TRBV13 and TRBJ1-2; no reliable D call. The CDR3 sequence is 18 residues long. Germline V gene sequence: CDR1 PRHDT, CDR2 FYEKMQ (reference sequence). Trimming shortened V by 2 bases and J by 0 bases, and 19 bases separated the two germline ends. The CDR3 protein is CASSLNVEYPGANYGYTF. Written as DNA, the CDR3 is TGTGCCAGCAGCTTAAACGTCGAGTATCCTGGGGCTAACTATGGCTACACCTTC.

This clone was found a few times. The genes are TRBV14 and TRBJ1-6; TRBD1 is a possible D gene (5 bases). The CDR3 covers 17 residues. The V gene's germline CDR1 is SGHDN and CDR2 FVKESK. V dropped 3 bases and J dropped 4 bases, with 16 bases sitting between them. CDR3 loop: CASSHLGGVEYNSPLHF. CDR3 sequence (DNA): TGTGCCAGCAGCCACCTCGGGGGTGTTGAGTATAATTCACCCCTCCACTTT.

V usage is TRBV10-2 and J usage is TRBJ2-1; D call uncertain. The CDR3 spans 13 residues. The V end was cut by 5 bases, the J end by 8 bases, with 13 bases between. Germline loops: CDR1 WSHSY, CDR2 SAAADI. CDR3 residues: CASSFAPGDEQFF. CDR3 DNA sequence: TGCGCCAGCAGTTTCGCCCCTGGGGATGAGCAGTTCTTC.

The chain combines TRBV30 with TRBJ2-1, with TRBD2 matching 10 bases. The CDR3 is made up of 12 amino acids. The germline V gene encodes CDR1 GTSNPN and CDR2 SVGIG (reference sequence). Trimming took 4 bases from V and 10 from J; bases not matched to a gene: 4. The CDR3 coding sequence is TGTGCCTGGACTAGCGGGGGCGGGGAGCAGTTCTTC. Translation: CAWTSGGGEQFF.

This chain uses TRBV14 with TRBJ1-1, with a weak D call TRBD1 (5 bases). CDR1 and CDR2 (germline): SGHDN, FVKESK. The V gene lost 1 base and the J gene lost 3 bases, with 15 bases spanning the gap. CDR3 length: 16 amino acids. CDR3: CASSQGVRAYDTEAFF. CDR3 coding DNA: TGTGCCAGCAGCCAAGGCGTCAGGGCGTATGACACTGAAGCTTTCTTT.

The chain is built from TRBV19 and TRBJ2-5; no firm D call. This CDR3 has 14 residues. V was clipped by 3 bases and J by 7 bases, with 15 bases between them. Germline assignment: CDR1 LNHDA and CDR2 SQIVND (reference sequence). The CDR3 here is CASSIPGPPGTQYF. CDR3 DNA sequence: TGTGCCAGTAGTATCCCAGGACCCCCCGGGACCCAGTACTTC.

V and J are TRBV6-2 or TRBV6-3 and TRBJ1-1, with TRBD1 matching over 7 bases. CDR1 is MNHEY, CDR2 SVGEGT, per germline. Trimming took 4 bases from V and 4 from J; bases not matched to a gene: 3. There are 13 residues in the CDR3. In DNA form, the CDR3 reads TGTGCCAGCAGTTGGAGGGGGCCCACTGAAGCTTTCTTT. This codes for CASSWRGPTEAFF.

This chain joins TRBV11-3 and TRBJ2-7, with 7 bases matching TRBD1. Looked up from germline, CDR1 is SGHNT and CDR2 is YENEEA. Trimming took 5 bases from V and 6 from J; bases not matched to a gene: 4. This CDR3 spans 12 amino acids. The CDR3, as DNA: TGTGCCAGCAGCGGACAGGCTCGCGAGCAGTACTTC. Encoded protein: CASSGQAREQYF.

This sequence joins TRBV15 and TRBJ2-5; D may match TRBD1 or TRBD2 (5 bases each). The CDR3 consists of 17 residues. Per the germline V gene, CDR1 is LNHNV and CDR2 is YYDKDF (reference sequence). V was shortened by 3 bases and J by 5 bases, with 22 bases between the two germline ends. The CDR3, as DNA: TGTGCCACCAGCAGCGGTCTCCGGGACGAAAGTCGGGAGACCCAGTACTTC. Translating it yields CATSSGLRDESRETQYF. Filled out from reference TRBV15 and TRBJ2-5, the complete variable domain reads DAMVIQNPRYQVTQFGKPVTLSCSQTLNHNVMYWYQQKSSQAPKLLFHYYDKDFNNEADTPDNFQSRRPNTSFCFLDIRSPGLGDTAMYLCATSSGLRDESRETQYFGPGTRLLVL.

The V gene is TRBV7-3, the J gene TRBJ2-5, with 10 bases lining up with TRBD2. This CDR3 has 16 amino acids. Germline CDR1 SGHTA, CDR2 FQGTGA. V shed 5 bases, J shed 5 bases, and the junction held 11 bases outside the gene matches. CDR3 DNA: TGTGCCAGCAGCCCGCGAGCGGGGGGGCCAGGGGAGACCCAGTACTTC. Residues: CASSPRAGGPGETQYF.

The chain joins TRBV11-2 to TRBJ2-5, with D unresolved. The CDR3 has 15 residues. V was clipped by 5 bases and J by 5 bases, with 18 bases between them. Germline CDR1 SGHAT, CDR2 FQNNGV. Here the CDR3 DNA reads TGTGCCAGCAGCCTCGAGGCGCCCCGGGTTGAGACCCAGTACTTC. This gives the protein CASSLEAPRVETQYF. Drawing the rest from reference TRBV11-2 and TRBJ2-5, the complete variable domain is EAGVAQSPRYKIIEKRQSVAFWCNPISGHATLYWYQQILGQGPKLLIQFQNNGVVDDSQLPKDRFSAERLKGVDSTLKIQPAKLEDSAVYLCASSLEAPRVETQYFGPGTRLLVL.

This sequence joins TRBV12-5 and TRBJ2-5; weak D call: TRBD2 (6 bases). Germline lookup yields CDR1 LGHNT and CDR2 FRNRAP. Deletions cut 6 bases from V and 4 bases from J, with 12 bases between. The CDR3 sequence is 13 residues long. The chain's CDR3 is CASGPVGGETQYF. The CDR3 coding sequence is TGTGCTAGTGGCCCTGTCGGGGGAGAGACCCAGTACTTC.

The chain has TRBV19 and TRBJ2-2; possible D gene TRBD1, 6 bases. CDR1 LNHDA and CDR2 SQIVND come from the germline V gene (reference sequence). With 2 bases removed from V and 10 bases from J, the gap between germline ends came to 17 bases. This CDR3 has 15 residues. This CDR3 is CASSITGMVSEELFF. The CDR3 DNA follows: TGTGCCAGTAGTATAACAGGGATGGTTTCCGAGGAGCTGTTTTTT.

The rearrangement links TRBV28 to TRBJ1-2; D may be TRBD1 (5 bases). Germline V lookup: CDR1 MDHEN, CDR2 SYDVKM. V was trimmed by 1 base and J by 4 bases, leaving 10 bases between them. This CDR3 comprises 14 residues. The CDR3 bases are TGTGCCAGCAGTTTATTGGGGGGTATCTATGGCTACACCTTC. Amino acids: CASSLLGGIYGYTF.

This rearrangement joins TRBV4-1 to TRBJ2-3; 9 positions agree with TRBD1. Germline V gene data show CDR1 as MGHRA and CDR2 as YSYEKL. J was trimmed by 4 bases and V by 1 base; bases with no gene match: 0. The CDR3 sequence is 14 residues long. This CDR3 reads CASSQGTGADTQYF. The CDR3 region has the DNA TGCGCCAGCAGCCAAGGGACAGGGGCAGATACGCAGTATTTT.

Note on this clone: The identical CDR3 is also encoded by other nucleotide sequences in the sample. The chain combines TRBV5-1 with TRBJ2-3; D unresolved. V was trimmed by 0 bases and J by 0 bases, leaving 8 bases between them. This CDR3 is built from 15 residues. Germline V CDR1 and CDR2: SGHRS, YFSETQ. The CDR3 spells CASSLDATSTDTQYF. CDR3 in DNA: TGCGCCAGCAGCTTGGACGCGACTAGCACAGATACGCAGTATTTT.

This rearrangement joins TRBV4-1 to TRBJ2-1, with a possible D match to TRBD1 (6 bases). The V and J ends lost 6 bases and 9 bases respectively, with 12 bases between them. This CDR3 has 12 amino acids. Germline CDR1 is MGHRA and CDR2 is YSYEKL. This CDR3 reads CASSPQGREQFF. The CDR3 DNA reads as TGCGCCAGCAGTCCGCAGGGGCGTGAGCAGTTCTTC.

This clone was observed once. The chain combines TRBV5-6 with TRBJ1-5; unclear D gene. Trimming took 7 bases from V and 0 from J, leaving 11 bases between them. CDR1 is SGHDT, CDR2 YYEEEE, per germline. CDR3 length: 14 amino acids. CDR3 coding DNA: TGTGCCAGCGGGGTTGCATATAGCAATCAGCCCCAGCATTTT. Translation: CASGVAYSNQPQHF. The entire variable domain, with the rest obtained from reference TRBV5-6 and TRBJ1-5, is as follows: DAGVTQSPTHLIKTRGQQVTLRCSPKSGHDTVSWYQQALGQGPQFIFQYYEEEERQRGNFPDRFSGHQFPNYSSELNVNALLLGDSALYLCASGVAYSNQPQHFGDGTRLSIL.

The chain is built from TRBV29-1 and TRBJ2-7; D is uncertain. Per germline, CDR1 SQVTM and CDR2 ANQGSEA. Trimming shortened V by 4 bases and J by 4 bases, and 8 bases separated the two germline ends. This CDR3 region has 11 residues. CDR3 residues: CSVGVGYEQYF. The CDR3 nucleotides are TGCAGCGTTGGCGTGGGTTACGAGCAGTACTTC.

This clone was recorded once. This chain links TRBV14 with TRBJ1-1; D is perhaps TRBD1 (5 bases). CDR1 is SGHDN and CDR2 is FVKESK in the germline V gene. V lost 4 bases, J lost 0 bases, and 9 bases lay in between. The CDR3 has 14 amino acids. The CDR3 DNA sequence: TGTGCCAGCAGCCTATCAGGGCTGAACACTGAAGCTTTCTTT. This codes for CASSLSGLNTEAFF.

There are a few counts of this clone. The rearrangement uses TRBV24-1 and TRBJ2-2, with 8 bases aligning to TRBD1. CDR1 and CDR2 (germline): KGHDR, SFDVKD. This CDR3 region has 14 residues. The J segment lost 6 bases and the V segment lost 5 bases, leaving 4 bases of the junction unmatched. Written as DNA, the CDR3 is TGTGCCACCAGTGGTTCAGGGGGCTCCGGGGAGCTGTTTTTT. It specifies CATSGSGGSGELFF.

Turning to this clone: Within the sample, other DNA sequences also encode this same CDR3. The V and J genes are TRBV5-1 and TRBJ2-5; D may be TRBD1 (5 bases). V lost 0 bases and J lost 5, with 8 bases in between. Germline V gene sequence: CDR1 SGHRS, CDR2 YFSETQ. The CDR3 extends over 13 amino acids. CDR3 sequence reads: CASSLGQGETQYF. Written as DNA, the CDR3 is TGCGCCAGCAGCTTGGGTCAGGGTGAGACCCAGTACTTC.

The rearrangement joins TRBV9 to TRBJ2-1; TRBD2 is a possible D gene (6 bases). Trimming left V 1 base short and J 6 bases short, with 11 bases between. Looked up from germline, CDR1 is SGDLS and CDR2 is YYNGEE. The CDR3 runs to 14 residues. In nucleotides, the CDR3 is TGTGCCAGCAGCGTACTACCCGGGGGCAATGAGCAGTTCTTC. It yields the protein CASSVLPGGNEQFF.

The CDR3 region has the DNA TGTGCCAGCAGTTCCGGGACAGTCAATCAGCCCCAGCATTTT. Amino acids: CASSSGTVNQPQHF. This chain uses TRBV6-5 with TRBJ1-5, with 7 bases lining up with TRBD1. Germline CDR1 reads MNHEY; CDR2 reads SVGAGI. The V segment lost 4 bases and the J segment 3 bases; nucleotides outside the gene matches: 3. CDR3 length: 14 residues.

This chain connects TRBV30 to TRBJ2-5; D ambiguous. Looked up from germline, CDR1 is GTSNPN and CDR2 is SVGIG (reference sequence). The CDR3 spans 11 residues. V shed 4 bases and J shed 2 bases, with 5 bases lying between them. CDR3 DNA: TGTGCCTGGACCAAACAAGAGACCCAGTACTTC. It yields the protein CAWTKQETQYF.

The V and J genes are TRBV6-5 and TRBJ2-7; no clear D gene. The CDR3 totals 12 residues. Germline values: CDR1 MNHEY, CDR2 SVGAGI. The germline V and J ends were trimmed by 6 bases and 0 bases, with 6 bases remaining between them. CDR3 nucleotides: TGTGCCAGCAGCTCTAGCTCCTACGAGCAGTACTTC. Protein sequence: CASSSSSYEQYF.

The genes are TRBV30 and TRBJ1-4; D unclear. Trimming took 1 base from V and 2 from J, leaving 8 bases between them. This CDR3 region has 14 residues. In germline, CDR1 is GTSNPN, CDR2 SVGIG (reference sequence). CDR3 nucleotide sequence: TGTGCCTGGAGTGCGGCGGGCACTAATGAAAAACTGTTTTTT. Its translation: CAWSAAGTNEKLFF.